A single sample is the source of the 32 T cell receptor beta chains below, sequenced in a study of blood T cell repertoires in COVID-19 (dated by TCRdb to 2018 to 2020). The method was the immunoSEQ multiplex PCR assay. TCRdb retrieved this table from immuneACCESS and kept in-frame rearrangements only. Not all clones are present; in checked studies, unresolved V genes account for under half, and no reason is known for the remainder. Within this sample are around 310,000 clones, with roughly 88% of them counted one time only. Roughly 4.1% of the sample is taken by the ten largest. The sample was peripheral blood. Receptors originate from a woman in her fifties or sixties with active or convalescent COVID-19.

The rearrangement links TRBV7-3 to TRBJ2-7; possibly TRBD1 for D (6 bases). Germline V gene data show CDR1 as SGHTA and CDR2 as FQGTGA. Trimming removed 3 bases from V and 1 base from J, with 13 bases in between. The CDR3 is 15 amino acids. In DNA, the CDR3 is TGTGCCAGCAGCTTGTCCGTGGGGGCGTCCTACGAGCAGTACTTC. Amino acids: CASSLSVGASYEQYF. Full variable domain (rest looked up from reference TRBV7-3 and TRBJ2-7): GAGVSQTPSNKVTEKGKYVELRCDPISGHTALYWYRQSLGQGPEFLIYFQGTGAADDSGLPNDRFFAVRPEGSVSTLKIQRTERGDSAVYLCASSLSVGASYEQYFGPGTRLTVT.

V is TRBV27 and J is TRBJ2-7, with 7 bases matching TRBD2. Germline CDR1 and CDR2: MNHEY and SMNVEV (reference sequence). The CDR3 extends over 14 amino acids. The V segment lost 6 bases and the J segment 4 bases; nucleotides outside the gene matches: 9. The CDR3 DNA follows: TGTGCCAGCAGGAATAGCGGGTCTGGGTACGAGCAGTACTTC. Amino acid sequence: CASRNSGSGYEQYF.

The chain recombines TRBV28 with TRBJ2-7; D gene unclear. Germline-derived CDR1 and CDR2 are MDHEN and SYDVKM. This CDR3 is 11 amino acids long. V was pared by 6 bases and J by 5 bases, with 8 bases between. CDR3 nucleotide sequence: TGTGCCAGCAGCTTAAACAACGAGCAGTACTTC. Its protein product is CASSLNNEQYF.

J is TRBJ1-5 and V is TRBV7-2; TRBD1 is a possible D gene (5 bases). The length of the CDR3 is 15 residues. Trimming shortened V by 2 bases and J by 0 bases, and 8 bases separated the two germline ends. CDR1 and CDR2 (germline): SGHTA, FQGNSA. The CDR3 DNA sequence: TGTGCCAGCAGCTTATTCAGGGATAGCAATCAGCCCCAGCATTTT. Its protein is CASSLFRDSNQPQHF.

The V gene is TRBV19, the J gene TRBJ1-6; a possible D gene is TRBD1 (6 bases). Germline V lookup: CDR1 LNHDA, CDR2 SQIVND (reference sequence). Trimming took 4 bases from V and 7 from J, leaving 8 bases between them. The CDR3 has 13 residues. This CDR3 reads CASSTQGNSPLHF. The CDR3 DNA follows: TGTGCCAGTAGTACACAGGGCAATTCACCCCTCCACTTT. The full variable domain, rest sourced from reference TRBV19 and TRBJ1-6, is DGGITQSPKYLFRKEGQNVTLSCEQNLNHDAMYWYRQDPGQGLRLIYYSQIVNDFQKGDIAEGYSVSREKKESFPLTVTSAQKNPTAFYLCASSTQGNSPLHFGNGTRLTVT.

The chain employs TRBV19 and TRBJ2-7, with 7 bases fitting TRBD1. Germline values: CDR1 LNHDA, CDR2 SQIVND (reference sequence). With 5 bases clipped from V and 3 bases from J, the junction kept 4 bases outside the gene matches. The CDR3 covers 13 residues. CDR3 nucleotide sequence: TGTGCCAGTAGTTCGACAGGGATCTACGAGCAGTACTTC. Amino acids: CASSSTGIYEQYF.

Worth noting for this clone: A read error may account for a junction end that differs from germline. The chain employs TRBV7-7 and TRBJ2-5; weak D call: TRBD1 (7 bases). The CDR3 length is 15 residues. Germline assignment: CDR1 SSHAT and CDR2 FNYEAQ (reference sequence). CDR3 nucleotides: TGTGCTAGCAGCTTAGGGGGGACAGAGAAAGAGACCCAGTACTTC. It is translated as CASSLGGTEKETQYF.

The DNA of the CDR3 is TGTGCCAGCAGCCGCAAGGTGGGGGCAAGTTGGGCCAATCAGCCCCAGCATTTT. Amino acids: CASSRKVGASWANQPQHF. The chain carries TRBV7-2 and TRBJ1-5; tentative D call: TRBD1 (6 bases). Trimming removed 5 bases at V and 3 bases at J, with 23 bases between. Germline CDR1 SGHTA, CDR2 FQGNSA. The CDR3 length is 18 residues.

The chain carries TRBV3-1 (or the pseudogene TRBV3-2) and TRBJ2-2; D is possibly TRBD2 (6 bases). V lost 1 base to trimming and J lost 4 bases, with 7 bases between them. CDR3 length: 14 amino acids. Germline V gene data show CDR1 as LGHDT and CDR2 as YNNKEL (reference sequence). This CDR3 reads CASSQVGSTGELFF. The CDR3 nucleotides are TGTGCCAGCAGCCAAGTCGGGAGCACCGGGGAGCTGTTTTTT.

This chain joins TRBV18 and TRBJ2-1; TRBD2 matches 9 bases. This CDR3 contains 15 residues. After removal of 5 bases from V and 6 bases from J, the junction contained 8 bases not matched to a gene. Germline CDR1 is KGHSH and CDR2 is LQKENI. The CDR3 protein is CASSTAAGGGNEQFF. In nucleotides, the CDR3 is TGTGCCAGCTCAACCGCGGCGGGAGGGGGCAATGAGCAGTTCTTC. The full variable domain, its missing parts supplied by reference TRBV18 and TRBJ2-1, is NAGVMQNPRHLVRRRGQEARLRCSPMKGHSHVYWYRQLPEEGLKFMVYLQKENIIDESGMPKERFSAEFPKEGPSILRIQQVVRGDSAAYFCASSTAAGGGNEQFFGPGTRLTVL.

This rearrangement joins TRBV7-9 to TRBJ1-1; no reliable D call. Germline V CDR1 and CDR2: SEHNR, FQNEAQ (reference sequence). Trimming left V 3 bases short and J 2 bases short, with 10 bases between. The CDR3 runs 14 residues. The DNA for the CDR3 is TGTGCCAGCAGCTTTGGGCAGCTAAACACTGAAGCTTTCTTT. This codes for CASSFGQLNTEAFF.

The V and J genes are TRBV27 and TRBJ2-7, with 7 bases identical to TRBD1. The CDR3 spans 13 residues. Losses at the gene ends were 6 bases for V and 3 bases for J; bases not matched to a gene: 5. Germline CDR1 is MNHEY and CDR2 is SMNVEV (reference sequence). As DNA, the CDR3 is TGTGCCAGCAGCCAATACAGGGGCTACGAGCAGTACTTC. Amino acid sequence: CASSQYRGYEQYF.

Only one count was recorded for this clone. V and J are TRBV19 and TRBJ2-3, with D perhaps TRBD1 (5 bases). In germline, CDR1 is LNHDA, CDR2 SQIVND (reference sequence). The CDR3 covers 13 residues. V was clipped by 8 bases and J by 2 bases, with 11 bases between them. The CDR3 here is CASADTLTDTQYF. The CDR3 bases are TGTGCCAGTGCGGACACTCTCACAGATACGCAGTATTTT.

J is TRBJ1-3 and V is TRBV18; D is undetermined. The CDR3 covers 14 residues. Trimming shortened V by 3 bases and J by 2 bases, and 8 bases separated the two germline ends. Germline CDR1 KGHSH, CDR2 LQKENI. The CDR3 reads CASSPTGAGNTIYF. In DNA, the CDR3 is TGTGCCAGCTCACCCACCGGGGCTGGAAACACCATATATTTT.

The gene calls are TRBV6-1 and TRBJ1-5; 7 positions match TRBD1. Germline trimming cut 4 bases from V and 3 bases from J; bases unmatched to any gene: 9. In germline, CDR1 is MNHNS, CDR2 SASEGT. The CDR3 spans 16 residues. The CDR3 protein is CASSVGRQGYNQPQHF. The CDR3 bases are TGTGCCAGCAGTGTCGGCCGACAGGGTTACAATCAGCCCCAGCATTTT.

The V and J genes are TRBV28 and TRBJ1-3; TRBD1 is a possible D gene (6 bases). This CDR3 comprises 15 residues. V lost 5 bases to trimming and J lost 4 bases, with 15 bases between them. In germline, CDR1 is MDHEN, CDR2 SYDVKM. The DNA for the CDR3 is TGTGCCAGCAGTAGGGGGGGCGCGGAAGGAAACACCATATATTTT. This gives the protein CASSRGGAEGNTIYF.

The V call is TRBV3-1 (or the pseudogene TRBV3-2), the J call TRBJ2-7; TRBD1 might be the D (6 bases). V was clipped by 0 bases and J by 3 bases, with 12 bases between them. The CDR3 covers 15 residues. Germline lookup yields CDR1 LGHDT and CDR2 YNNKEL (reference sequence). CDR3 amino acids: CASSQEGNRDYEQYF. CDR3 bases: TGTGCCAGCAGCCAAGAAGGGAACAGGGACTACGAGCAGTACTTC.

The chain employs TRBV28 and TRBJ1-5, with 9 positions matching TRBD1. CDR1 MDHEN and CDR2 SYDVKM come from the germline V gene. CDR3 length equals 15 residues. The junction had 6 bases not matched to a gene; V was cut back by 6 bases and J by 3 bases. The CDR3 protein is CASRTGGLTNQPQHF. The CDR3 DNA follows: TGTGCCAGCAGGACAGGGGGGCTCACCAATCAGCCCCAGCATTTT.

This chain connects TRBV11-2 to TRBJ2-7; TRBD2 might be the D (6 bases). Per germline, CDR1 SGHAT and CDR2 FQNNGV. Trimming stripped 4 bases from V and 3 bases from J, with 10 bases between. This CDR3 is built from 13 residues. The CDR3, as DNA: TGTGCCAGCAGCTGGGGACTGGGCTACGAGCAGTACTTC. Amino acid sequence: CASSWGLGYEQYF.

The CDR3 sequence is CASSQETGANTGELFF. The CDR3 DNA reads TGCGCCAGCAGCCAAGAAACGGGGGCGAACACCGGGGAGCTGTTTTTT. The chain carries TRBV4-3 and TRBJ2-2; TRBD2 might be the D (6 bases). Trimming took 0 bases from V and 0 from J, leaving 8 bases between them. This CDR3 is 16 amino acids long. The germline CDR1 and CDR2 sequences are LGHNA and YSLEER.

The V gene is TRBV7-2, the J gene TRBJ2-1; D might be TRBD2 (6 bases). Trimming removed 2 bases at V and 9 bases at J, with 11 bases between. The germline CDR1 and CDR2 sequences are SGHTA and FQGNSA. The CDR3 is made up of 13 amino acids. The CDR3 nucleotides read TGTGCCAGCAGCTTAACACTAGCTGGTGAGCAGTTCTTC. It is translated as CASSLTLAGEQFF.

The count of this clone is one. This sequence joins TRBV19 and TRBJ2-7; 9 bases are shared with TRBD2. Germline CDR1 is LNHDA and CDR2 is SQIVND (reference sequence). The CDR3 loop spans 14 amino acids. Trimming removed 6 bases from V and 0 bases from J; junction bases left unmatched: 3. This CDR3 reads CASRAGGISYEQYF. The CDR3 DNA follows: TGTGCCAGTAGAGCGGGGGGCATCTCCTACGAGCAGTACTTC. Together with reference TRBV19 and TRBJ2-7, the CDR3 gives the full variable domain: DGGITQSPKYLFRKEGQNVTLSCEQNLNHDAMYWYRQDPGQGLRLIYYSQIVNDFQKGDIAEGYSVSREKKESFPLTVTSAQKNPTAFYLCASRAGGISYEQYFGPGTRLTVT.

The J gene is TRBJ2-3, the V gene TRBV7-8; D is perhaps TRBD1 (6 bases). The germline V and J ends were trimmed by 1 base and 6 bases, with 14 bases remaining between them. The CDR3 runs 15 residues. CDR1 and CDR2 (germline): SGHVS, FQNEAQ. CDR3 in amino acids: CASSLDLTGSDTQYF. The DNA of the CDR3 is TGTGCCAGCAGCTTAGATTTAACAGGGTCGGATACGCAGTATTTT.

This chain joins TRBV7-3 and TRBJ1-1; TRBD1 agrees at 12 bases. Germline V gives CDR1 SGHTA, CDR2 FQGTGA. The J segment lost 5 bases and the V segment lost 0 bases, leaving 4 bases of the junction unmatched. The CDR3 spans 16 residues. The CDR3 spells CASSLTGQGAWTEAFF. The CDR3 bases are TGTGCCAGCAGCTTAACGGGACAGGGGGCCTGGACTGAAGCTTTCTTT. The complete variable domain, with remaining parts taken from reference TRBV7-3 and TRBJ1-1, reads GAGVSQTPSNKVTEKGKYVELRCDPISGHTALYWYRQSLGQGPEFLIYFQGTGAADDSGLPNDRFFAVRPEGSVSTLKIQRTERGDSAVYLCASSLTGQGAWTEAFFGQGTRLTVV.

The rearrangement joins TRBV30 to TRBJ1-6; possibly TRBD1 for D (5 bases). This CDR3 contains 14 residues. V was pared by 4 bases and J by 7 bases, with 14 bases between. Germline CDR1 GTSNPN, CDR2 SVGIG (reference sequence). CDR3 DNA sequence: TGTGCCTGGAAACGTCCCCCAGGGAATTCACCCCTCCACTTT. Translation: CAWKRPPGNSPLHF.

CDR3 nucleotide sequence: TGTGCCAGCAGCCAAGATCTCCGTGGCTACACCTTC. It specifies CASSQDLRGYTF. The J gene is TRBJ1-2, the V gene TRBV3-1 (or the pseudogene TRBV3-2), with unresolved D. The CDR3 totals 12 residues. The V gene's germline CDR1 is LGHDT and CDR2 YNNKEL (reference sequence). V lost 0 bases to trimming and J lost 7 bases, with 6 bases between them.

The chain couples TRBV29-1 to TRBJ2-2, with 11 bases lining up with TRBD2. The CDR3 has 15 amino acids. After removal of 4 bases from V and 5 bases from J, the junction contained 6 bases not matched to a gene. Germline V gives CDR1 SQVTM, CDR2 ANQGSEA. In DNA, the CDR3 is TGCAGCGTTGGCGGGCTAGCGGGAGGTACCGGGGAGCTGTTTTTT. Its translation is CSVGGLAGGTGELFF.

The chain links TRBV6-5 to TRBJ1-2, with a weak D call TRBD1 (6 bases). This CDR3 contains 14 residues. The germline V and J ends were trimmed by 4 bases and 4 bases, with 13 bases remaining between them. Germline CDR1 reads MNHEY; CDR2 reads SVGAGI. DNA of the CDR3: TGTGCCAGCAGTTTGGGAGAGGGGGTCTATGGCTACACCTTC. The encoded protein is CASSLGEGVYGYTF.

CDR3 sequence: CASSPDTPDRSNSYNEQFF. The CDR3 coding sequence is TGTGCCAGCAGCCCAGACACCCCGGACAGGTCTAACTCCTACAATGAGCAGTTCTTC. This chain joins TRBV7-2 and TRBJ2-1; 7 nucleotides match TRBD1. The trim removed 5 bases at V and 0 bases at J, leaving 16 bases unmatched. The CDR3 is 19 amino acids. CDR1 SGHTA and CDR2 FQGNSA come from the germline V gene.

V gene TRBV18 combines with J gene TRBJ1-4; 7 bases align to TRBD1. Per germline, CDR1 KGHSH and CDR2 LQKENI. Germline trimming cut 0 bases from V and 4 bases from J; bases unmatched to any gene: 2. There are 15 residues in the CDR3. CDR3 residues: CASSPPDRVNEKLFF. The CDR3 coding sequence is TGTGCCAGCTCACCACCCGACAGGGTTAATGAAAAACTGTTTTTT.

The chain carries TRBV4-3 and TRBJ2-5, with 8 bases aligning to TRBD1. Looked up from germline, CDR1 is LGHNA and CDR2 is YSLEER. V dropped 0 bases and J dropped 2; count of bases not matched to a gene: 8. The CDR3 has 17 residues. CDR3: CASSQDISGGLQETQYF. DNA for the CDR3: TGCGCCAGCAGCCAAGATATTTCAGGGGGCTTACAAGAGACCCAGTACTTC.

The chain employs TRBV28 and TRBJ1-5, with 8 bases that match TRBD1. The CDR3 consists of 16 residues. In germline, CDR1 is MDHEN, CDR2 SYDVKM. Trimming at V came to 5 bases and at J to 7 bases, leaving 13 bases not matched to a gene. The CDR3 sequence: CASSRGWGDRTQPQHF. The CDR3 nucleotides are TGTGCCAGCAGTAGAGGGTGGGGGGACAGGACACAGCCCCAGCATTTT.